Following are 8 T cell receptor beta chains from one sample sequenced in a study of T cell responses to AZD1222 COVID-19 vaccine. Sequencing was performed with immunoSEQ multiplex PCR; in TCRdb, only in-frame clones are kept and a portion is missing. The table has 150,000 to 200,000 clones, about nine tenths seen once. The sequencing here drew on peripheral blood, taken on day 0 of AZD1222 vaccination. The receptors come from an adult in good health.

The chain joins TRBV2 to TRBJ2-2; 7 nucleotides line up with TRBD1. V shed 8 bases, J shed 2 bases, and the junction held 5 bases outside the gene matches. The CDR3 has 14 residues. The germline V gene has CDR1 SNHLY and CDR2 FYNNEI. The CDR3 sequence: CASYGTDNTGELFF. The CDR3 DNA reads TGTGCCAGCTACGGGACAGACAACACCGGGGAGCTGTTTTTT.

This clone was detected only once. This chain connects TRBV21-1 to TRBJ1-2. TRBV21-1 corresponds to a pseudogene. The CDR3 sequence is 14 residues long. CDR3 protein: CASSGPKADYGYTF. The CDR3 bases are TGTGCCAGCAGCGGACCCAAAGCGGACTATGGCTACACCTTC.

This clone has more than one count but fewer than ten. This sequence joins TRBV18 and TRBJ2-7, with D possibly TRBD2 on 5 matching bases. Per germline, CDR1 KGHSH and CDR2 LQKENI. The CDR3 runs to 14 residues. V shed 1 base and J shed 5 bases, with 12 bases lying between them. CDR3 region: CASSPQKGRDEQYF. As DNA, the CDR3 is TGTGCCAGCTCACCACAAAAAGGGAGAGACGAGCAGTACTTC.

The chain has TRBV12-3 or TRBV12-4 and TRBJ2-7; D perhaps matches TRBD1 (6 bases). The V gene lost 4 bases and the J gene lost 9 bases, with 10 bases spanning the gap. The CDR3 is made up of 11 amino acids. DNA for the CDR3: TGTGCCAGCAGTTCTTACAGGGTGCAGTACTTC. Translated: CASSSYRVQYF.

The chain employs TRBV25-1 and TRBJ1-1, with D perhaps matching TRBD1 (6 bases). The CDR3 loop spans 15 amino acids. Trimming shortened V by 3 bases and J by 3 bases, and 14 bases separated the two germline ends. Germline V gene data show CDR1 as MGHDK and CDR2 as SYGVNS. The CDR3 DNA sequence: TGTGCCAGCAGTGAGTCCTACAGGGTCGACACTGAAGCTTTCTTT. Translation: CASSESYRVDTEAFF.

This clone was found once. The V and J genes are TRBV6-5 and TRBJ1-5; 10 bases map to TRBD1. This CDR3 has 14 amino acids. The junction had 5 bases not matched to a gene; V was cut back by 6 bases and J by 6 bases. Germline-derived CDR1 and CDR2 are MNHEY and SVGAGI. The CDR3 reads CASRGGTGVQPQHF. The CDR3 region has the DNA TGTGCCAGCAGGGGGGGGACAGGGGTTCAGCCCCAGCATTTT.

The J gene is TRBJ2-1, the V gene TRBV29-1, with D perhaps matching TRBD1 or TRBD2 (5 bases each). Germline V gene lookup returns CDR1 SQVTM and CDR2 ANQGSEA. The CDR3 consists of 13 residues. With 3 bases removed from V and 9 bases from J, the gap between germline ends came to 15 bases. In DNA form, the CDR3 reads TGCAGCGTTGAGTGGCAGGGTGGGGGTGAGCAGTTCTTC. Amino acid sequence: CSVEWQGGGEQFF.

This clone was picked up one time. The chain has TRBV7-3 and TRBJ2-3; 7 bases fit TRBD1. After removal of 5 bases from V and 2 bases from J, the junction contained 4 bases not matched to a gene. Per the germline V gene, CDR1 is SGHTA and CDR2 is FQGTGA. The length of the CDR3 is 14 residues. The CDR3 spells CASSPGQVTDTQYF. In DNA form, the CDR3 reads TGTGCCAGCAGCCCCGGACAGGTCACAGATACGCAGTATTTT.